These 32 T cell receptor beta chains were sequenced from one sample in a study of blood T cell repertoires in COVID-19. TCRdb keeps only in-frame clones here, not all; method: immunoSEQ multiplex PCR. There are roughly 400,000 clones in the sample; 85% to 90% occur only once, and around 1.1% lies in the top ten. Sequenced sample: PBMCs or T cells enriched from blood (not recorded which). The receptors were sampled from a man aged 25 to 40 who had recovered from COVID-19.

The chain uses TRBV25-1 and TRBJ2-5, with 7 bases aligning to TRBD1. Germline V gene lookup returns CDR1 MGHDK and CDR2 SYGVNS. J was trimmed by 1 base and V by 8 bases; bases with no gene match: 4. The CDR3 length is 13 residues. The CDR3 spells CASGDSPQETQYF. CDR3 in DNA: TGTGCCAGCGGGGACAGTCCCCAAGAGACCCAGTACTTC.

The rearrangement uses TRBV19 and TRBJ2-1; 10 bases line up with TRBD1. Trimming at V came to 9 bases and at J to 6 bases, leaving 11 bases not matched to a gene. In germline, CDR1 is LNHDA, CDR2 SQIVND (reference sequence). CDR3 length equals 15 residues. CDR3 sequence: CASSPGQGGTNEQFF. CDR3 DNA: TGTGCCAGCTCTCCAGGACAGGGGGGAACCAATGAGCAGTTCTTC.

The V call is TRBV7-9, the J call TRBJ1-1; 9 bases match TRBD1. CDR1 and CDR2 (germline): SEHNR, FQNEAQ (reference sequence). CDR3 size: 14 residues. The V segment lost 3 bases and the J segment 4 bases; nucleotides outside the gene matches: 3. The CDR3 reads CASSFRTGVTEAFF. The CDR3, as DNA: TGTGCCAGCAGCTTTCGGACAGGGGTCACTGAAGCTTTCTTT.

The DNA of the CDR3 is TGTGCCAGCAGCTCCCCTAGCGGAGAAAAACTGTTTTTT. It codes for CASSSPSGEKLFF. The rearrangement uses TRBV7-9 and TRBJ1-4, with D uncertain. The CDR3 has 13 residues. From germline, CDR1 is SEHNR and CDR2 FQNEAQ (reference sequence). The V and J ends lost 4 bases and 8 bases respectively, with 11 bases between them. Drawing the rest from reference TRBV7-9 and TRBJ1-4, the complete variable domain is DTGVSQNPRHKITKRGQNVTFRCDPISEHNRLYWYRQTLGQGPEFLTYFQNEAQLEKSRLLSDRFSAERPKGSFSTLEIQRTEQGDSAMYLCASSSPSGEKLFFGSGTQLSVL.

This clone was counted between two and nine times. The chain couples TRBV24-1 to TRBJ2-5, with 7 bases fitting TRBD2. The CDR3 runs 14 residues. Germline lookup yields CDR1 KGHDR and CDR2 SFDVKD. V shed 6 bases and J 5 bases; nucleotides not matched to a gene: 8. The CDR3 loop is CATSFRDGGETQYF. The CDR3 coding sequence is TGTGCCACCAGTTTTCGGGACGGGGGGGAGACCCAGTACTTC.

This chain uses TRBV11-2 with TRBJ2-7; D might be TRBD1 (6 bases). The germline CDR1 and CDR2 sequences are SGHAT and FQNNGV. The V gene lost 1 base and the J gene lost 6 bases, with 13 bases spanning the gap. The length of the CDR3 is 14 residues. The CDR3 DNA follows: TGTGCCAGCAGCTTAGGGACAGTGACCGGCGAGCAGTACTTC. Translating gives CASSLGTVTGEQYF.

The V gene is TRBV5-1, the J gene TRBJ2-5; 7 bases line up with TRBD2. The CDR3 has 13 amino acids. The germline CDR1 and CDR2 sequences are SGHRS and YFSETQ. V shed 4 bases and J 1 base; nucleotides not matched to a gene: 1. In DNA, the CDR3 is TGCGCCAGCAGCCGGGGGGTCCAAGAGACCCAGTACTTC. Protein product: CASSRGVQETQYF.

This clone has just a few counts. The chain employs TRBV4-1 and TRBJ2-7; D is undetermined. CDR1 and CDR2 (germline): MGHRA, YSYEKL. The V end lost 1 base, the J end lost 3 bases, and 7 bases lay between the germline ends. The CDR3 totals 13 residues. CDR3 loop: CASSQGLHYEQYF. CDR3 in DNA: TGCGCCAGCAGCCAAGGGCTCCACTACGAGCAGTACTTC.

The table lists this clone with a count of one. This sequence joins TRBV6-1 and TRBJ1-2; D perhaps matches TRBD1 (6 bases). This CDR3 region has 13 residues. The germline V gene has CDR1 MNHNS and CDR2 SASEGT. The V end was cut by 3 bases, the J end by 2 bases, with 7 bases between. The CDR3 reads CASSEDSNYGYTF. The CDR3 region has the DNA TGTGCCAGCAGTGAGGACAGCAACTATGGCTACACCTTC.

The J gene is TRBJ2-5, the V gene TRBV6-2 or TRBV6-3; tentative D call: TRBD1 (6 bases). Looked up from germline, CDR1 is MNHEY and CDR2 is SVGEGT. The CDR3 extends over 15 amino acids. V was pared by 0 bases and J by 1 base, with 9 bases between. The CDR3 spells CASSYSPTGQETQYF. In DNA form, the CDR3 reads TGTGCCAGCAGTTACTCTCCGACAGGCCAAGAGACCCAGTACTTC.

As to this clone: Additional DNA sequences in this sample encode the identical CDR3. This chain links TRBV7-2 with TRBJ2-1; 8 bases align to TRBD2. With 5 bases clipped from V and 2 bases from J, the junction kept 5 bases outside the gene matches. The CDR3 length is 15 residues. Per the germline V gene, CDR1 is SGHTA and CDR2 is FQGNSA. The CDR3 spells CASSLTSGTYNEQFF. CDR3 coding DNA: TGTGCCAGCAGCCTTACTAGCGGTACCTACAATGAGCAGTTCTTC.

The chain carries TRBV27 and TRBJ1-1, with TRBD1 identical over 7 bases. J gave up 1 base and V 5 bases, and 13 bases lay outside the gene matches. Germline V gene lookup returns CDR1 MNHEY and CDR2 SMNVEV (reference sequence). The CDR3 length is 17 residues. The CDR3: CASSLLDRTIPNTEAFF. CDR3 sequence (DNA): TGTGCCAGCAGTCTCCTGGACAGGACGATACCGAACACTGAAGCTTTCTTT.

The rearrangement joins TRBV29-1 to TRBJ1-1; 8 nucleotides line up with TRBD1. CDR1 is SQVTM and CDR2 is ANQGSEA in the germline V gene. The V segment lost 8 bases and the J segment 5 bases; nucleotides outside the gene matches: 7. The CDR3 sequence is 12 residues long. The chain's CDR3 is CSSQTGETEAFF. CDR3 coding DNA: TGCAGCTCACAGACAGGGGAAACTGAAGCTTTCTTT. Looking up the rest from reference TRBV29-1 and TRBJ1-1 gives the full variable domain: SAVISQKPSRDICQRGTSLTIQCQVDSQVTMMFWYRQQPGQSLTLIATANQGSEATYESGFVIDKFPISRPNLTFSTLTVSNMSPEDSSIYLCSSQTGETEAFFGQGTRLTVV.

The chain joins TRBV27 to TRBJ2-5; D is possibly TRBD1 (5 bases). Between the trimmed V and J ends, which lost 3 bases and 5 bases, there was a span of 13 bases. This CDR3 has 14 residues. Germline V lookup: CDR1 MNHEY, CDR2 SMNVEV (reference sequence). In nucleotides, the CDR3 is TGTGCCAGCAGTTTTTTAGGGGATGGGGAGACCCAGTACTTC. Encoded protein: CASSFLGDGETQYF.

The rearrangement links TRBV30 to TRBJ2-3; D is perhaps TRBD2 (5 bases). The CDR3 contains 14 residues. Deletions cut 2 bases from V and 0 bases from J, with 9 bases between. CDR1 is GTSNPN and CDR2 is SVGIG in the germline V gene (reference sequence). The CDR3 reads CAWSISGSTDTQYF. The CDR3, as DNA: TGTGCCTGGAGTATCAGCGGTAGCACAGATACGCAGTATTTT. Full variable domain (outside the CDR3, taken from reference TRBV30 and TRBJ2-3): SQTIHQWPATLVQPVGSPLSLECTVEGTSNPNLYWYRQAAGRGLQLLFYSVGIGQISSEVPQNLSASRPQDRQFILSSKKLLLSDSGFYLCAWSISGSTDTQYFGPGTRLTVL.

The J gene is TRBJ2-7, the V gene TRBV10-3; 13 bases agree with TRBD2. Germline-derived CDR1 and CDR2 are ENHRY and SYGVKD. The CDR3 covers 15 residues. V dropped 6 bases and J dropped 3; count of bases not matched to a gene: 5. CDR3 in DNA: TGTGCCATCAGCGGGACTAGCGGGAACAGCTACGAGCAGTACTTC. Encoded protein: CAISGTSGNSYEQYF.

The chain employs TRBV14 and TRBJ1-2; D ambiguous. CDR3 length: 16 residues. V lost 5 bases and J lost 5, with 21 bases in between. The V gene's germline CDR1 is SGHDN and CDR2 FVKESK. The DNA of the CDR3 is TGTGCCAGCAGCGTACTAGAGACACCGAGAGCTTATGGCTACACCTTC. Its protein is CASSVLETPRAYGYTF.

The table lists this clone with a count of one. The chain links TRBV2 to TRBJ2-7; D ambiguous. V was pared by 7 bases and J by 0 bases, with 10 bases between. The CDR3 spans 13 residues. CDR1 is SNHLY, CDR2 FYNNEI, per germline. Written as DNA, the CDR3 is TGTGCCAGCATCGCGGCTAGCTCCTACGAGCAGTACTTC. It encodes CASIAASSYEQYF.

This chain uses TRBV12-3 or TRBV12-4 with TRBJ1-1, with D possibly TRBD1 on 5 matching bases. The CDR3 sequence is 13 residues long. V was pared by 1 base and J by 11 bases, with 14 bases between. As DNA, the CDR3 is TGTGCCAGCAGTTTAGTGCAGGGCACGGGTGCTTTCTTT. This gives the protein CASSLVQGTGAFF.

The V gene is TRBV5-4, the J gene TRBJ2-4; D is unclear. This CDR3 is built from 13 residues. Trimming shortened V by 2 bases and J by 5 bases, and 8 bases separated the two germline ends. CDR1 and CDR2 from the germline V gene are SGHNT and YYREEE (reference sequence). CDR3 in DNA: TGTGCCAGCAGCTTCGAAGGAGAAAACATTCAGTACTTC. This translates into CASSFEGENIQYF.

This clone was counted once. The genes are TRBV4-1 and TRBJ2-7, with TRBD2 as a possible D gene (6 bases). The CDR3 runs to 14 residues. Trimming took off 3 bases at V and 6 bases at J, with 15 bases between the two ends. The germline V gene encodes CDR1 MGHRA and CDR2 YSYEKL. The CDR3: CASSQGGVLSEQYF. The CDR3 DNA reads TGCGCCAGCAGCCAGGGCGGGGTCTTATCCGAGCAGTACTTC.

This clone came up once. CDR3 residues: CAWRETGIYGYTF. The CDR3 coding sequence is TGTGCCTGGAGGGAGACAGGGATCTATGGCTACACCTTC. The J gene is TRBJ1-2, the V gene TRBV30, with 7 bases identical to TRBD1. Losses at the gene ends were 3 bases for V and 4 bases for J; bases not matched to a gene: 5. The length of the CDR3 is 13 residues. Germline-derived CDR1 and CDR2 are GTSNPN and SVGIG (reference sequence).

This chain links TRBV10-2 with TRBJ2-1; 8 positions agree with TRBD1. Germline CDR1 WSHSY, CDR2 SAAADI. V shed 8 bases and J 4 bases; nucleotides not matched to a gene: 16. The CDR3 extends over 17 amino acids. The CDR3, as DNA: TGCGCCAGCGGAAACCCCCCAGGACAGGGAAAGTACAATGAGCAGTTCTTC. The encoded protein is CASGNPPGQGKYNEQFF.

The rearrangement links TRBV28 to TRBJ2-7; 9 bases agree with TRBD2. Germline V CDR1 and CDR2: MDHEN, SYDVKM. The junction had 5 bases not matched to a gene; V was cut back by 5 bases and J by 3 bases. The CDR3 spans 14 residues. The CDR3 loop is CASSVSSGNYEQYF. DNA of the CDR3: TGTGCCAGCAGTGTATCTAGCGGGAACTACGAGCAGTACTTC.

The CDR3 DNA reads as TGTGCCAGCAGCCGGGGGGGAGTGGAGACCCAGTACTTC. Its protein is CASSRGGVETQYF. V gene TRBV3-1 (or the pseudogene TRBV3-2) combines with J gene TRBJ2-5; TRBD2 matches at 7 bases. Trimming at V came to 4 bases and at J to 5 bases, leaving 4 bases not matched to a gene. The V gene's germline CDR1 is LGHDT and CDR2 YNNKEL (reference sequence). The CDR3 consists of 13 residues.

This clone was detected only a few times. This chain connects TRBV24-1 to TRBJ2-3; TRBD1 matches 7 bases. Germline CDR1 is KGHDR and CDR2 is SFDVKD. CDR3 length: 18 residues. The junction had 19 bases not matched to a gene; V was cut back by 11 bases and J by 0 bases. CDR3 region: CAIGPRAASGGSTDTQYF. In DNA form, the CDR3 reads TGTGCCATCGGACCGCGGGCCGCCTCAGGGGGTAGCACAGATACGCAGTATTTT.

V and J are TRBV5-1 and TRBJ2-3; TRBD2 might be the D (6 bases). The V gene lost 6 bases and the J gene lost 2 bases, with 13 bases spanning the gap. The CDR3 length is 14 residues. CDR1 is SGHRS and CDR2 is YFSETQ in the germline V gene. DNA of the CDR3: TGCGCCAGCATGGCGGGAACTTACACAGATACGCAGTATTTT. It encodes CASMAGTYTDTQYF.

The rearrangement links TRBV12-5 to TRBJ1-4; D call uncertain. The V end was cut by 11 bases, the J end by 0 bases, with 10 bases between. Germline CDR1 and CDR2: LGHNT and FRNRAP. There are 13 residues in the CDR3. The CDR3 DNA reads as TGTGCTTGTCGGGAAACAACTAATGAAAAACTGTTTTTT. The encoded protein is CACRETTNEKLFF.

This clone has just one count. V is TRBV4-2 and J is TRBJ1-3; TRBD1 agrees at 7 bases. Trimming removed 5 bases from V and 2 bases from J; junction bases left unmatched: 3. Germline CDR1 is LGHNA and CDR2 is YNFKEQ. This CDR3 has 14 amino acids. The CDR3 DNA is TGTGCCAGCAGCAATACAGGGGCTGGAAACACCATATATTTT. Translating gives CASSNTGAGNTIYF.

This rearrangement joins TRBV7-8 to TRBJ2-1; D may be TRBD1 (7 bases). Germline V CDR1 and CDR2: SGHVS, FQNEAQ. V shed 2 bases and J shed 7 bases, with 15 bases lying between them. The CDR3 is 15 residues long. Here the CDR3 reads CASSLFISGGNEQFF. The CDR3 DNA sequence: TGTGCCAGCAGCTTATTCATCTCAGGGGGGAATGAGCAGTTCTTC.

In nucleotides, the CDR3 is TGTGCCAGCAGCCATTCATCCTCAGGGATTCGAGAGACCCAGTACTTC. Encoded protein: CASSHSSSGIRETQYF. The chain links TRBV3-1 (or the pseudogene TRBV3-2) to TRBJ2-5; D is possibly TRBD1 (5 bases). The CDR3 is 16 residues long. The germline V gene encodes CDR1 LGHDT and CDR2 YNNKEL (reference sequence). The germline V and J ends were trimmed by 3 bases and 4 bases, with 18 bases remaining between them.

The chain combines TRBV18 with TRBJ2-1, with D perhaps TRBD1 (6 bases). Between the trimmed V and J ends, which lost 4 bases and 7 bases, there was a span of 17 bases. The CDR3 contains 15 residues. The germline CDR1 and CDR2 sequences are KGHSH and LQKENI. The CDR3 DNA is TGTGCCAGCTCACTGGAGGCAGGGGCGCGGAATGAGCAGTTCTTC. Its protein product is CASSLEAGARNEQFF.